These 2 T cell receptor beta chains were sequenced from one sample in a study of blood T cell repertoires in COVID-19. Method: immunoSEQ multiplex PCR; TCRdb's copy keeps in-frame clones and lacks some. The table has about 230,000 clones, 83% seen once; the top ten hold around 7.2%. The sequenced sample was peripheral blood. Receptor source: a woman aged 45-65 years with acute or convalescent COVID-19.

In this sample, this clone turned up once. The rearrangement uses TRBV5-4 and TRBJ2-2, with 8 bases that match TRBD1. Trimming at V came to 4 bases and at J to 3 bases, leaving 8 bases not matched to a gene. This CDR3 is built from 16 residues. CDR1 is SGHNT and CDR2 is YYREEE in the germline V gene (reference sequence). Written as DNA, the CDR3 is TGTGCCAGCAGCCGCGACAGGGGAGCGCACACCGGGGAGCTGTTTTTT. It yields the protein CASSRDRGAHTGELFF.

The rearrangement uses TRBV3-1 (or the pseudogene TRBV3-2) and TRBJ2-3, with 8 nucleotides matching TRBD1. The CDR3 is 16 residues long. After removal of 2 bases from V and 2 bases from J, the junction contained 6 bases not matched to a gene. Germline values: CDR1 LGHDT, CDR2 YNNKEL (reference sequence). The CDR3 DNA sequence: TGTGCCAGCAGCCAACAGACAGGGGCCGACACAGATACGCAGTATTTT. Translating gives CASSQQTGADTDTQYF.